This passage covers 3 T cell receptor beta chains from one sample sequenced in a study of blood T cells in healthy people across ages. PCR was performed a second time for about 7 to 11 cycles using a sample-barcoded 5' primer and a J-beta primer mix. TCRdb reprocessed the 5' RACE reads via MiXCR and lists one record per CDR3 protein. Counted here are 760,000 or so distinct CDR3 sequences, 20% to 25% occurring once; the ten biggest clones make up 9.4%. These sequences were also reported in another study, on T cells of mothers and their children.

The sequencing input was blood. The source of these receptors is a boy younger than 18 in good health.

Points on this clonotype: The junction shows a germline mismatch at one end, possibly a read error. V gene TRBV7-9 combines with J gene TRBJ2-5; either TRBD1 or TRBD2 may fit D (5 bases each). Germline lookup yields CDR1 SEHNR and CDR2 FQNEAQ (reference sequence). The CDR3 spans 17 residues. The CDR3 here is CASSLGMEAGGQETQYF. For the CDR3, the DNA is TGTGCCAGCAGCTTAGGTATGGAGGCAGGAGGACAAGAAACCCAGTACTTC.

This clonotype was recorded a few times. The chain combines TRBV28 with TRBJ2-5; perhaps TRBD2 as D (5 bases). Judging by the DNA end, TRBJ2-7 fits better; the J call may be wrong. Germline V gene sequence: CDR1 MDHEN, CDR2 SYDVKM. The CDR3 has 14 residues. The CDR3 is CASSFTGVGYEQYF. In DNA, the CDR3 is TGTGCCAGCAGTTTTACCGGGGTAGGCTACGAGCAGTACTTC.

This clonotype was seen a handful of times. The rearrangement joins TRBV7-2 to TRBJ1-2, with 10 nucleotides matching TRBD1. The CDR3 sequence is 16 residues long. CDR1 is SGHTA, CDR2 FQGNSA, per germline. V lost 0 bases to trimming and J lost 0 bases; unmatched junction nucleotides: 1. CDR3 coding DNA: TGTGCCAGCAGCTTAGCCGGGACAGGGGCTAACTATGGCTACACCTTC. Translating it yields CASSLAGTGANYGYTF.